This paragraph reports one TCR beta chain. What it binds is not known. The data belong to a study of blood T cells in healthy people across ages. Regarding the study as a whole: It was held that diversity estimates obtained from one million T cells represented underestimates.

A J-beta primer mix and a sample-barcoded 5' primer were used in a second PCR of roughly 6 to 11 cycles. TCRdb passed the 5' RACE reads through MiXCR, listing each CDR3 protein once. The sample yields around 990,000 distinct CDR3 sequences, 20% to 25% seen once. The same specimen was also included in a second study, on T cells of mothers and their children. That paper notes: According to the study, all extracted RNA entered cDNA synthesis at around 1.5 ug per 15 ul. Over 10 million reads per mother and 2.5 million to 3.5 million per child were obtained.

The sequenced sample was blood. The TCR comes from a girl aged 2 to 9 in good health.

The DNA of the CDR3 is TGTGCCAGCAGTCAAGGACAGGGGAGCGTCGACTATGGCTACACCTTC. Translated: CASSQGQGSVDYGYTF. This chain links TRBV5-6 with TRBJ1-2; 9 bases match TRBD1. The length of the CDR3 is 16 residues. Trimming removed 5 bases from V and 3 bases from J; junction bases left unmatched: 11. From germline, CDR1 is SGHDT and CDR2 YYEEEE. Based on the CDR3 plus reference TRBV5-6 and TRBJ1-2, the full variable domain is DAGVTQSPTHLIKTRGQQVTLRCSPKSGHDTVSWYQQALGQGPQFIFQYYEEEERQRGNFPDRFSGHQFPNYSSELNVNALLLGDSALYLCASSQGQGSVDYGYTFGSGTRLTVV.